This TCR delta chain comes out of a study of γδ T cells in repeated Plasmodium falciparum infection. Study summary: Malian gammadelta TCRs were studied during no-transmission periods and across acute malaria episodes.

CDR3 size: 20 residues. CDR1 is TSWWSYY, CDR2 QGS, per germline. Gammadelta T cells were flow-sorted from PBMC into Vgamma9/Vdelta2+ and Vdelta2-negative populations for bulk analysis. This clone was recorded many times. The protein given by TCRdb reflects a much larger clone and differs at residue 18 from this DNA's translation, likely from a read error; the protein shown is the DNA's translation. TRG and TRD sequences were obtained from every sorted gammadelta sample. TCRdb reanalyzed the multiplex PCR reads using CATT. The table includes around 46,000 delta-chain clones, about 1.9% detected once. This receptor was obtained from a pool of human donors (malaria-infected and uninfected, not separated). The rearrangement uses TRDV1 and TRDJ1; TRDD3 might be the D (6 bases). Sequenced sample: gamma-delta T cells from blood. The CDR3 loop is CALGELQVRGCPYYTDKPIF. CDR3 DNA: TGTGCTCTTGGGGAACTTCAGGTCCGGGGATGCCCCTATTACACCGATAAACCCATCTTT.